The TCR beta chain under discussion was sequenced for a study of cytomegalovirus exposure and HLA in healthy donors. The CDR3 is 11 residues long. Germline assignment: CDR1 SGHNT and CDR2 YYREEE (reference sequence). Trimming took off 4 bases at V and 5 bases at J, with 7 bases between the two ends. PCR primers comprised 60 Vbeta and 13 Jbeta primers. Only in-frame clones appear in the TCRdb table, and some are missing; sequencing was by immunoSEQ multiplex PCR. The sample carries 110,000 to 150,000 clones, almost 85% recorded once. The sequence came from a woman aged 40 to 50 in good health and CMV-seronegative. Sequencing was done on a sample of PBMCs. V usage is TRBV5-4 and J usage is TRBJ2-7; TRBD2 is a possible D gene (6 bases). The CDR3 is CASSRENEQYF. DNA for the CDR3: TGTGCCAGCAGCCGGGAGAACGAGCAGTACTTC.